Listed here is a single T cell receptor (beta chain). The length of the CDR3 is 15 residues. Looked up from germline, CDR1 is LGHNA and CDR2 is YNFKEQ. With V trimmed by 4 bases and J by 4 bases, 7 bases remained unmatched. These data belong to a study of identical twins. MiXCR, applied by TCRdb to the 5' RACE reads, yields one record per CDR3 protein. The sample lists 400,000 to 650,000 distinct CDR3 sequences, 20% to 25% occurring once. These same data were also listed under a study on T cells expressing NK-cell markers.

Input material: CD4+ T cells sorted from blood. This TCR was recovered from a woman aged 18-30 years in good health. The genes are TRBV4-2 and TRBJ2-3; 8 bases line up with TRBD2. CDR3 sequence (DNA): TGTGCCAGCAGCCCCGCAGCGGGAGTGGCAGATACGCAGTATTTT. Its protein is CASSPAAGVADTQYF.